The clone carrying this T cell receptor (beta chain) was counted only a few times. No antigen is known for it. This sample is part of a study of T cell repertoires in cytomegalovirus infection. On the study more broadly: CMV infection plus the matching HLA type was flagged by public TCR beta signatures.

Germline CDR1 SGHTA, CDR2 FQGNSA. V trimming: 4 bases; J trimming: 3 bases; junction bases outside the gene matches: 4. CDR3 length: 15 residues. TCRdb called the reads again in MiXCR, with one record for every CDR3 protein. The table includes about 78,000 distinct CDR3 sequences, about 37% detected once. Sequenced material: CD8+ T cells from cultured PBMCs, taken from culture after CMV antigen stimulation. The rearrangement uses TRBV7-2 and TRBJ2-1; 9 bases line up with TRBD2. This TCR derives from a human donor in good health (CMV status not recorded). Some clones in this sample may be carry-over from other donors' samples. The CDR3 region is CASSSLAGVYNEQFF. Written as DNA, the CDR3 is TGTGCCAGCAGCTCGTTAGCGGGGGTCTACAATGAGCAGTTCTTC.